This T cell receptor beta chain was recovered during a study of Tregs in tolerant kidney transplant recipients. General study points: No direct test of biological reproducibility was done here.

The assay was immunoSEQ multiplex PCR, and TCRdb's table has in-frame clones only and misses some. This table holds roughly 120,000 clones, about 91% found once. Germline V gives CDR1 SGHRS, CDR2 YFSETQ. Germline trimming cut 4 bases from V and 4 bases from J; bases unmatched to any gene: 5. The length of the CDR3 is 15 residues. As for this clone: The antigen is not known.

Unstimulated Tregs (CD4+CD25+CD127-) and CD4+CD25- non-Tregs were sorted from PBMCs. The TCR was taken from a human donor in good health. The V and J genes are TRBV5-1 and TRBJ2-1; 10 bases agree with TRBD2. What was sequenced was CD4+ T cells from blood. The CDR3 reads CASSAGLAEYNEQFF. CDR3 DNA sequence: TGCGCCAGCAGCGCAGGACTAGCGGAGTACAATGAGCAGTTCTTC.